The 4 T cell receptor beta chains below come from one sample, sequenced in a study of cytomegalovirus exposure and HLA in healthy donors. Primers for the PCR totalled 60 Vbeta and 13 Jbeta. The table came from immunoSEQ multiplex PCR; TCRdb's copy has only in-frame clones and leaves some out. The sample has 100,000 or so clones; roughly 82% are singletons. Sequencing was performed on PBMCs. The receptors come from a man younger than 45 in good health and CMV-seropositive.

The chain joins TRBV4-1 to TRBJ1-1, with D possibly being TRBD1 (5 bases). Trimming left V 1 base short and J 4 bases short, with 13 bases between. Per the germline V gene, CDR1 is MGHRA and CDR2 is YSYEKL. The CDR3 contains 15 residues. The CDR3: CASSQGQGSSTEAFF. Here the CDR3 DNA reads TGCGCCAGCAGCCAAGGTCAGGGAAGCAGCACTGAAGCTTTCTTT.

The V gene is TRBV5-1, the J gene TRBJ2-1, with a tentative D call TRBD1 (5 bases). V lost 5 bases, J lost 6 bases, and 15 bases lay in between. This CDR3 region has 14 residues. Per germline, CDR1 SGHRS and CDR2 YFSETQ. In DNA, the CDR3 is TGCGCCAGCAGTTCTGGACAAACCAGCAATGAGCAGTTCTTC. Translation: CASSSGQTSNEQFF.

For this clone: This sample also contains other DNA sequences that code for the same CDR3. J is TRBJ2-1 and V is TRBV7-9, with D maybe TRBD2 (5 bases). With 4 bases removed from V and 0 bases from J, the gap between germline ends came to 13 bases. The CDR3 is 16 residues long. Per germline, CDR1 SEHNR and CDR2 FQNEAQ (reference sequence). CDR3: CASSSPPRGSYNEQFF. CDR3 DNA: TGTGCCAGCAGCTCGCCTCCTCGGGGCTCCTACAATGAGCAGTTCTTC.

The chain employs TRBV28 and TRBJ1-5; TRBD1 might be the D (5 bases). V gave up 3 bases and J gave up 16 bases, with 16 bases separating them. The CDR3 length is 12 residues. The germline CDR1 and CDR2 sequences are MDHEN and SYDVKM. The CDR3 is CASSFLGAALHF. CDR3 in DNA: TGTGCCAGCAGTTTCCTTGGGGCAGCCCTACATTTT.